One T cell receptor (beta chain) is described in this entry. What it recognizes is unknown. Vbeta (60) and Jbeta (13) primers were used in the PCR. Sequencing was performed with immunoSEQ multiplex PCR; in TCRdb, only in-frame clones are kept and a portion is missing. The sample lists about 130,000 clones, 80% to 90% seen once, with roughly 4% in the top ten. This specimen belongs to a study of cytomegalovirus exposure and HLA in healthy donors. Study-level points and caveats: There were reportedly fewer N-insertions in an Asian-associated ancestry cluster than the roughly 670-donor mean, in a later analysis. It was about 150 TCR beta chains that were listed as cytomegalovirus-associated. Follow-up analysis later connected one missense variant in DCLRE1C with trimming of TCR beta V- and J-genes.

The CDR3 runs 14 residues. Germline V gives CDR1 MDHEN, CDR2 SYDVKM. With 2 bases removed from V and 5 bases from J, the gap between germline ends came to 12 bases. The source of this sequence is a woman aged 40 to 49 in good health and CMV-seropositive. The V call is TRBV28, the J call TRBJ1-2, with D possibly matching TRBD1 (5 bases). The sample taken for sequencing was PBMCs. The CDR3 DNA follows: TGTGCCAGCAGTTTAGTTGGGGGAGGGTATGGCTACACCTTC. Its protein product is CASSLVGGGYGYTF.